These 26 T cell receptor beta chains originate from one sample sequenced in a study of blood T cell repertoires in COVID-19. Sequencing was performed with immunoSEQ multiplex PCR; in TCRdb, only in-frame clones are kept and a portion is missing. The sample comprises 250,000 to 300,000 clones, over 80% of which are singletons, and 4.6% rests with the top ten. Sequenced: peripheral blood. These receptors all come from a man aged 55 to 70 who had recovered from COVID-19.

This clone showed up just once. The genes are TRBV6-6 and TRBJ1-6; 9 nucleotides align to TRBD1. V lost 6 bases and J lost 10; bases outside the gene matches: 10. The CDR3 is made up of 15 amino acids. Germline V lookup: CDR1 MNHNY, CDR2 SVGAGI (reference sequence). This CDR3 is CASRPGTGSFSPLHF. The CDR3 region has the DNA TGTGCCAGCAGGCCCGGGACAGGGAGTTTCTCACCCCTCCACTTT.

The chain carries TRBV7-6 and TRBJ2-7; 9 nucleotides agree with TRBD1. Germline trimming cut 0 bases from V and 4 bases from J; bases unmatched to any gene: 10. The CDR3 runs to 17 residues. Per the germline V gene, CDR1 is SGHVS and CDR2 is FNYEAQ. In nucleotides, the CDR3 is TGTGCCAGCAGCTTAGCTTCAACAGGGGGCTCGAGATACGAGCAGTACTTC. Translating gives CASSLASTGGSRYEQYF.

This chain joins TRBV5-4 and TRBJ2-6; D remains ambiguous. Trimming stripped 4 bases from V and 1 base from J, with 6 bases between. This CDR3 has 14 residues. The germline CDR1 and CDR2 sequences are SGHNT and YYREEE (reference sequence). CDR3 amino acids: CASSPNSGANVLTF. CDR3 DNA: TGTGCCAGCAGCCCAAATTCTGGGGCCAACGTCCTGACTTTC.

This chain joins TRBV11-2 and TRBJ2-1; D remains ambiguous. Trimming took off 2 bases at V and 0 bases at J, with 5 bases between the two ends. Germline assignment: CDR1 SGHAT and CDR2 FQNNGV. The CDR3 has 14 residues. The CDR3 spells CASSLSHSYNEQFF. Here the CDR3 DNA reads TGTGCCAGCAGCTTATCCCACTCCTACAATGAGCAGTTCTTC.

This clone was observed a single time. The chain carries TRBV18 and TRBJ1-3; D is undetermined. Germline V gene lookup returns CDR1 KGHSH and CDR2 LQKENI. V gave up 1 base and J gave up 1 base, with 11 bases separating them. This CDR3 spans 16 amino acids. CDR3 bases: TGTGCCAGCTCACCACTAGAGTCGGTATCTGGAAACACCATATATTTT. Protein product: CASSPLESVSGNTIYF.

The V gene is TRBV9, the J gene TRBJ2-2; 14 bases agree with TRBD2. CDR1 SGDLS and CDR2 YYNGEE come from the germline V gene. With 5 bases clipped from V and 4 bases from J, the junction kept 10 bases outside the gene matches. The CDR3 sequence is 18 residues long. CDR3 nucleotides: TGTGCCAGCAGTACCCATGGACTAGCGGGGGGCTTCACCGGGGAGCTGTTTTTT. Protein sequence: CASSTHGLAGGFTGELFF.

V usage is TRBV3-1 (or the pseudogene TRBV3-2) and J usage is TRBJ2-2; D is unclear. This CDR3 region has 11 residues. V was trimmed by 8 bases and J by 2 bases, leaving 3 bases between them. CDR1 is LGHDT, CDR2 YNNKEL, per germline (reference sequence). This CDR3 is CASSNTGELFF. The DNA for the CDR3 is TGTGCCAGCTCTAACACCGGGGAGCTGTTTTTT.

The chain joins TRBV11-2 to TRBJ2-7; 9 nucleotides agree with TRBD2. V shed 3 bases, J shed 5 bases, and the junction held 11 bases outside the gene matches. The CDR3 is 16 amino acids. Germline values: CDR1 SGHAT, CDR2 FQNNGV. CDR3 sequence: CASSLTGTSPSHEQYF. For the CDR3, the DNA is TGTGCCAGCAGCTTGACCGGGACTAGCCCATCCCACGAGCAGTACTTC.

This clone has only a few counts. This rearrangement joins TRBV23-1 to TRBJ2-2; TRBD1 matches 10 bases. TRBV23-1 is identified as an open reading frame with a role that is uncertain. The length of the CDR3 is 14 residues. The ends lost 4 bases at V and 5 bases at J; junction bases unmatched: 1. In DNA form, the CDR3 reads TGCGCCAGCAGTCGACAGGGGGCGACCGGGGAGCTGTTTTTT. It translates to CASSRQGATGELFF.

The CDR3 loop reads CASSPDSYGYTF. DNA for the CDR3: TGTGCCAGCAGCCCGGACAGCTATGGCTACACCTTC. The chain uses TRBV3-1 (or the pseudogene TRBV3-2) and TRBJ1-2; TRBD1 is a possible D gene (6 bases). Germline loops: CDR1 LGHDT, CDR2 YNNKEL (reference sequence). Trimming shortened V by 4 bases and J by 4 bases, and 7 bases separated the two germline ends. The CDR3 runs 12 residues.

The rearrangement uses TRBV19 and TRBJ2-4; D gene ambiguous. The germline V and J ends were trimmed by 3 bases and 0 bases, with 6 bases remaining between them. The germline gives CDR1 LNHDA, CDR2 SQIVND (reference sequence). CDR3 size: 14 residues. The CDR3 reads CASSIQIAKNIQYF. The CDR3 DNA reads as TGTGCCAGTAGTATCCAGATAGCCAAAAACATTCAGTACTTC.

The V call is TRBV5-5, the J call TRBJ2-1; 8 positions match TRBD1. The CDR3 consists of 15 residues. Germline-derived CDR1 and CDR2 are SGHKS and YYEKEE (reference sequence). The V segment lost 4 bases and the J segment 2 bases; nucleotides outside the gene matches: 5. CDR3 DNA: TGTGCCAGCAGCCAGGACAGGGTTGCCTACAATGAGCAGTTCTTC. Translation: CASSQDRVAYNEQFF.

This clone appeared once. V gene TRBV2 combines with J gene TRBJ2-1, with 11 bases identical to TRBD2. J lost 13 bases, V lost 9 bases, and 8 bases had no gene match. The length of the CDR3 is 12 residues. Germline V gene sequence: CDR1 SNHLY, CDR2 FYNNEI. CDR3 nucleotide sequence: TGTGCCAGTCTAGAACTAGCGGGAGATCAGTTCTTC. As protein: CASLELAGDQFF.

V and J are TRBV6-2 or TRBV6-3 and TRBJ1-6, with 12 nucleotides matching TRBD1. J lost 11 bases, V lost 4 bases, and 6 bases had no gene match. The V gene's germline CDR1 is MNHEY and CDR2 SVGEGT. This CDR3 region has 15 residues. The CDR3 is CASSSPGQGAPPLHF. For the CDR3, the DNA is TGTGCCAGCAGTTCCCCGGGACAGGGGGCCCCACCCCTCCACTTT.

This chain joins TRBV2 and TRBJ2-5; 7 nucleotides agree with TRBD1. V was clipped by 8 bases and J by 0 bases; unmatched bases: 0. CDR3 length: 12 amino acids. Per the germline V gene, CDR1 is SNHLY and CDR2 is FYNNEI. CDR3 bases: TGTGCCAGCCAGGGGGACCAAGAGACCCAGTACTTC. It codes for CASQGDQETQYF.

The chain couples TRBV5-6 to TRBJ1-4, with 7 bases identical to TRBD1. The V segment lost 0 bases and the J segment 6 bases; nucleotides outside the gene matches: 2. The CDR3 is made up of 14 amino acids. Germline V gene data show CDR1 as SGHDT and CDR2 as YYEEEE. This chain's CDR3 is CASSLDRGDEKLFF. Written as DNA, the CDR3 is TGTGCCAGCAGCTTGGACAGGGGTGATGAAAAACTGTTTTTT.

The V call is TRBV15, the J call TRBJ1-1, with unresolved D. This CDR3 comprises 13 residues. Germline V gives CDR1 LNHNV, CDR2 YYDKDF (reference sequence). The V and J ends lost 5 bases and 1 base respectively, with 8 bases between them. CDR3 amino acids: CATSRPGNTEAFF. The CDR3 DNA reads as TGTGCCACCAGCCGGCCGGGGAACACTGAAGCTTTCTTT.

The chain is built from TRBV5-1 and TRBJ2-1, with TRBD2 as a possible D gene (5 bases). CDR1 SGHRS and CDR2 YFSETQ come from the germline V gene. V lost 3 bases and J 6 bases, leaving 16 bases between the germline ends. This CDR3 is 15 amino acids long. The DNA of the CDR3 is TGCGCCAGCAGCTCCCCCCCCGGGGATAGCAATGAGCAGTTCTTC. Translation: CASSSPPGDSNEQFF.

V and J are TRBV18 and TRBJ2-1; 14 bases align to TRBD2. J was trimmed by 6 bases and V by 8 bases; bases with no gene match: 9. Germline V gene data show CDR1 as KGHSH and CDR2 as LQKENI. This CDR3 has 16 residues. CDR3 bases: TGTGCCAGCCCCGCGCCCGGACTAGCGGGAGGCAATGAGCAGTTCTTC. Translating it yields CASPAPGLAGGNEQFF. Supplemented by reference TRBV18 and TRBJ2-1, the full variable domain reads NAGVMQNPRHLVRRRGQEARLRCSPMKGHSHVYWYRQLPEEGLKFMVYLQKENIIDESGMPKERFSAEFPKEGPSILRIQQVVRGDSAAYFCASPAPGLAGGNEQFFGPGTRLTVL.

The V call is TRBV15, the J call TRBJ2-2; TRBD2 matches 11 bases. The CDR3 has 17 residues. Trimming cost V 2 bases and J 6 bases; bases outside gene matches: 8. CDR1 LNHNV and CDR2 YYDKDF come from the germline V gene (reference sequence). As DNA, the CDR3 is TGTGCCACCAGCAGAACTAGCGGGGGAGGTTTTTCCGGGGAGCTGTTTTTT. Translating it yields CATSRTSGGGFSGELFF.

The genes are TRBV13 and TRBJ1-1; D remains ambiguous. The CDR3 is 12 residues long. Looked up from germline, CDR1 is PRHDT and CDR2 is FYEKMQ (reference sequence). V lost 2 bases and J lost 8, with 9 bases in between. The CDR3 region has the DNA TGTGCCAGCAGCTTATTTGCGGGAGAAGCTTTCTTT. It is translated as CASSLFAGEAFF. The full variable domain, in which reference TRBV13 and TRBJ1-1 provide the parts outside the CDR3, is AAGVIQSPRHLIKEKRETATLKCYPIPRHDTVYWYQQGPGQDPQFLISFYEKMQSDKGSIPDRFSAQQFSDYHSELNMSSLELGDSALYFCASSLFAGEAFFGQGTRLTVV.

The chain has TRBV5-4 and TRBJ2-5; D is possibly TRBD2 (6 bases). V lost 3 bases and J 4 bases, leaving 10 bases between the germline ends. The CDR3 spans 13 residues. CDR1 and CDR2 from the germline V gene are SGHNT and YYREEE (reference sequence). This CDR3 reads CASSSLRGETQYF. The DNA of the CDR3 is TGTGCCAGCAGCTCCCTGCGGGGAGAGACCCAGTACTTC.

This sequence joins TRBV7-3 and TRBJ1-2; 7 bases agree with TRBD1. CDR1 SGHTA and CDR2 FQGTGA come from the germline V gene. Trimming cost V 6 bases and J 4 bases; bases outside gene matches: 14. This CDR3 spans 16 amino acids. The CDR3 nucleotides are TGTGCCAGCAGACAAAACACACAGGGGAAGGGCTATGGCTACACCTTC. It encodes CASRQNTQGKGYGYTF. The full variable domain, its missing parts supplied by reference TRBV7-3 and TRBJ1-2, is GAGVSQTPSNKVTEKGKYVELRCDPISGHTALYWYRQSLGQGPEFLIYFQGTGAADDSGLPNDRFFAVRPEGSVSTLKIQRTERGDSAVYLCASRQNTQGKGYGYTFGSGTRLTVV.

Only a few counts were recorded for this clone. J is TRBJ1-2 and V is TRBV30, with TRBD1 matching over 9 bases. The CDR3 has 14 residues. V trimming: 3 bases; J trimming: 6 bases; junction bases outside the gene matches: 8. Per the germline V gene, CDR1 is GTSNPN and CDR2 is SVGIG (reference sequence). The CDR3 nucleotides read TGTGCCTGGAGGCGAACAGGGGGCCTAAATGGCTACACCTTC. Protein: CAWRRTGGLNGYTF.

The chain joins TRBV15 to TRBJ1-2; D is uncertain. Trimming took off 3 bases at V and 4 bases at J, with 9 bases between the two ends. This CDR3 contains 13 residues. CDR1 and CDR2 (germline): LNHNV, YYDKDF (reference sequence). CDR3 region: CATSRGRLYGYTF. The CDR3 region has the DNA TGTGCCACCAGCAGGGGGAGGCTCTATGGCTACACCTTC.

The chain joins TRBV6-4 to TRBJ1-5; tentatively, D is TRBD1 (6 bases). Germline values: CDR1 MRHNA, CDR2 SNTAGT. V gave up 11 bases and J gave up 0 bases, with 20 bases separating them. CDR3 size: 16 residues. The DNA for the CDR3 is TGTGCCTCAAACCCGACAGGATCCTCTAGCAATCAGCCCCAGCATTTT. It codes for CASNPTGSSSNQPQHF.